This passage covers 23 T cell receptor beta chains from one sample sequenced in a study of technical replicates of blood from several donors. TCRdb keeps only in-frame clones here, not all; method: immunoSEQ multiplex PCR. The sample lists 79,000 or so clones, 85% to 95% seen once, with around 0.37% in the top ten. Sequences were obtained from T cells isolated from PBMCs. Receptors originate from a human donor in good health.

The chain has TRBV4-1 and TRBJ2-7; no definite D call. Germline V gives CDR1 MGHRA, CDR2 YSYEKL. Trimming took off 0 bases at V and 4 bases at J, with 7 bases between the two ends. This CDR3 region has 13 residues. The CDR3 nucleotides are TGCGCCAGCAGCCAAGATACATTGTACGAGCAGTACTTC. Translation: CASSQDTLYEQYF.

The rearrangement joins TRBV5-8 to TRBJ1-4, with D uncertain. Germline V gives CDR1 SGHTS, CDR2 YDEGEE. This CDR3 has 12 residues. V shed 4 bases and J shed 11 bases, with 12 bases lying between them. DNA for the CDR3: TGTGCCAGCAGCCGAGAGGATTTTAAACTGTTTTTT. Residues: CASSREDFKLFF.

This clone was counted a single time. V is TRBV28 and J is TRBJ2-7; D is possibly TRBD1 (5 bases). Germline V gene sequence: CDR1 MDHEN, CDR2 SYDVKM. This CDR3 region has 15 residues. Trimming took off 2 bases at V and 3 bases at J, with 14 bases between the two ends. The CDR3 reads CASSLRAGLIYEQYF. The CDR3 DNA is TGTGCCAGCAGTTTAAGGGCAGGGTTGATCTACGAGCAGTACTTC.

V and J are TRBV7-9 and TRBJ2-4, with D tentatively TRBD1 (6 bases). V was cut by 5 bases and J by 3 bases, with 11 bases left in between. Germline V gene lookup returns CDR1 SEHNR and CDR2 FQNEAQ (reference sequence). This CDR3 spans 14 amino acids. The CDR3 sequence is CASSITTGKNIQYF. CDR3 sequence (DNA): TGTGCCAGCAGCATTACGACAGGCAAAAACATTCAGTACTTC.

The J gene is TRBJ1-4, the V gene TRBV6-4, with D perhaps TRBD1 (6 bases). The CDR3 runs to 13 residues. Per germline, CDR1 MRHNA and CDR2 SNTAGT. V was shortened by 5 bases and J by 7 bases, with 11 bases between the two germline ends. The CDR3 DNA follows: TGTGCCAGCAGTAGGGAAGGGGGTGAAAAACTGTTTTTT. Residues: CASSREGGEKLFF.

This clone was counted once. The chain carries TRBV27 and TRBJ2-5; D ambiguous. V was trimmed by 0 bases and J by 2 bases, leaving 10 bases between them. CDR3 length: 15 amino acids. CDR1 MNHEY and CDR2 SMNVEV come from the germline V gene (reference sequence). The CDR3, as DNA: TGTGCCAGCAGTTTATCGTGGGCGAGACAAGAGACCCAGTACTTC. Translating gives CASSLSWARQETQYF.

The chain combines TRBV7-9 with TRBJ2-3; TRBD2 matches at 12 bases. Trimming cost V 1 base and J 4 bases; bases outside gene matches: 0. CDR3 size: 15 residues. Germline loops: CDR1 SEHNR, CDR2 FQNEAQ (reference sequence). The CDR3 here is CASSLGLAGADTQYF. The CDR3 nucleotides read TGTGCCAGCAGCTTAGGACTAGCGGGAGCAGATACGCAGTATTTT.

V usage is TRBV9 and J usage is TRBJ1-2; the match to TRBD1 covers 8 bases. V gave up 2 bases and J gave up 6 bases; unmatched junction bases: 15. The CDR3 totals 17 residues. Per germline, CDR1 SGDLS and CDR2 YYNGEE. CDR3 region: CASSVDPSQTGEDGYTF. Here the CDR3 DNA reads TGTGCCAGCAGCGTGGATCCCTCCCAGACAGGGGAGGATGGCTACACCTTC.

This rearrangement joins TRBV19 to TRBJ1-5; 7 bases align to TRBD1. This CDR3 contains 14 residues. Per germline, CDR1 LNHDA and CDR2 SQIVND (reference sequence). Unmatched junction bases numbered 9, after V lost 2 bases and J lost 11 bases. As DNA, the CDR3 is TGTGCCAGTAGTATAACTGGACAGGTCTTGTCCCAGCATTTT. Protein sequence: CASSITGQVLSQHF.

This clone was observed a single time. The chain's CDR3 is CASREVSLNDEQYF. CDR3 in DNA: TGTGCCAGCCGGGAAGTTTCCCTAAACGACGAGCAGTACTTC. V gene TRBV10-3 combines with J gene TRBJ2-7, with a weak D call TRBD2 (5 bases). Trimming removed 10 bases at V and 5 bases at J, with 21 bases between. Germline assignment: CDR1 ENHRY and CDR2 SYGVKD. CDR3 length: 14 amino acids.

The V gene is TRBV14, the J gene TRBJ1-2; 9 nucleotides match TRBD1. The germline gives CDR1 SGHDN, CDR2 FVKESK. After removal of 4 bases from V and 5 bases from J, the junction contained 8 bases not matched to a gene. The CDR3 totals 15 residues. As DNA, the CDR3 is TGTGCCAGCAGCCCGGGACAGGGCCTAGGATATGGCTACACCTTC. Protein sequence: CASSPGQGLGYGYTF. The full variable domain, completed using reference TRBV14 and TRBJ1-2, is EAGVTQFPSHSVIEKGQTVTLRCDPISGHDNLYWYRRVMGKEIKFLLHFVKESKQDESGMPNNRFLAERTGGTYSTLKVQPAELEDSGVYFCASSPGQGLGYGYTFGSGTRLTVV.

The chain is built from TRBV9 and TRBJ1-2; 7 bases fit TRBD1. The V and J ends lost 4 bases and 8 bases, in that order; junction bases with no gene match: 14. CDR3 size: 15 residues. From germline, CDR1 is SGDLS and CDR2 YYNGEE. CDR3 bases: TGTGCCAGCAGCCTCGTGTCAGGGGGTCGAGGAGGCTACACCTTC. It specifies CASSLVSGGRGGYTF.

The chain carries TRBV13 and TRBJ2-3; tentatively, D is TRBD1 (5 bases). The V end lost 4 bases, the J end lost 2 bases, and 13 bases lay between the germline ends. The germline CDR1 and CDR2 sequences are PRHDT and FYEKMQ (reference sequence). This CDR3 region has 15 residues. DNA for the CDR3: TGTGCCAGCAGCTCCCAGGCAGGGCTCACAGATACGCAGTATTTT. Protein: CASSSQAGLTDTQYF. The entire variable domain, with the rest obtained from reference TRBV13 and TRBJ2-3, is as follows: AAGVIQSPRHLIKEKRETATLKCYPIPRHDTVYWYQQGPGQDPQFLISFYEKMQSDKGSIPDRFSAQQFSDYHSELNMSSLELGDSALYFCASSSQAGLTDTQYFGPGTRLTVL.

V is TRBV7-9 and J is TRBJ2-7; D is perhaps TRBD1 (6 bases). Trimming stripped 0 bases from V and 2 bases from J, with 17 bases between. This CDR3 has 17 residues. Germline V CDR1 and CDR2: SEHNR, FQNEAQ (reference sequence). CDR3 sequence: CASSLALIRDTTYEQYF. CDR3 DNA: TGTGCCAGCAGCTTAGCGTTAATCCGGGACACTACCTACGAGCAGTACTTC.

This rearrangement joins TRBV11-3 to TRBJ2-2; D remains unclear. Germline loops: CDR1 SGHNT, CDR2 YENEEA. Trimming cost V 3 bases and J 5 bases, with 10 bases left between them. This CDR3 has 14 amino acids. The CDR3 nucleotides read TGTGCCAGCAGCTTTTTATCGGAGACCGGGGAGCTGTTTTTT. Encoded protein: CASSFLSETGELFF.

The V call is TRBV7-8, the J call TRBJ2-7; 8 nucleotides agree with TRBD2. This CDR3 has 15 amino acids. The germline gives CDR1 SGHVS, CDR2 FQNEAQ. The V and J ends lost 4 bases and 5 bases, in that order; junction bases with no gene match: 10. CDR3 bases: TGTGCCAGCAGCTCGTCTGGACTAGCTATCAACGAGCAGTACTTC. Translation gives CASSSSGLAINEQYF.

The chain links TRBV28 to TRBJ1-2; no clear D gene. This CDR3 is built from 13 residues. CDR1 MDHEN and CDR2 SYDVKM come from the germline V gene. V was trimmed by 6 bases and J by 5 bases, leaving 13 bases between them. CDR3 region: CASSRAGEYGYTF. The CDR3 coding sequence is TGTGCCAGCAGCCGCGCCGGGGAGTATGGCTACACCTTC.

The chain uses TRBV27 and TRBJ2-7; TRBD1 matches 7 bases. Germline lookup yields CDR1 MNHEY and CDR2 SMNVEV (reference sequence). J was trimmed by 2 bases and V by 3 bases; bases with no gene match: 10. CDR3 length: 16 amino acids. DNA of the CDR3: TGTGCCAGCAGTTTTTCTTTGGGGACAGAGACCTACGAGCAGTACTTC. Protein product: CASSFSLGTETYEQYF.

The CDR3 coding sequence is TGTGCCAGCAGGGAGGGACTAGGTCCCTACGAGCAGTACTTC. Translating it yields CASREGLGPYEQYF. The chain carries TRBV6-1 and TRBJ2-7, with TRBD2 matching over 8 bases. The CDR3 contains 14 residues. Germline V lookup: CDR1 MNHNS, CDR2 SASEGT. Germline trimming cut 6 bases from V and 2 bases from J; bases unmatched to any gene: 6.

This rearrangement joins TRBV7-8 to TRBJ2-7; TRBD1 is a possible D gene (6 bases). The CDR3 has 15 residues. Germline-derived CDR1 and CDR2 are SGHVS and FQNEAQ. V lost 1 base and J lost 5, with 15 bases in between. The CDR3 here is CASSLEQGRPHEQYF. CDR3 in DNA: TGTGCCAGCAGCTTAGAACAGGGTCGACCCCACGAGCAGTACTTC.

V is TRBV2 and J is TRBJ2-1, with D unclear. Per the germline V gene, CDR1 is SNHLY and CDR2 is FYNNEI. Trimming shortened V by 6 bases and J by 5 bases, and 5 bases separated the two germline ends. The CDR3 extends over 11 amino acids. CDR3 in amino acids: CASSYDNEQFF. CDR3 bases: TGTGCCAGCAGCTACGACAATGAGCAGTTCTTC.

Only one count was recorded for this clone. The chain uses TRBV5-4 and TRBJ2-1, with TRBD2 as a possible D gene (5 bases). The CDR3 consists of 12 residues. Trimming took 6 bases from V and 2 from J, leaving 6 bases between them. Germline CDR1 SGHNT, CDR2 YYREEE (reference sequence). Here the CDR3 reads CASTGAYNEQFF. The CDR3 region has the DNA TGTGCCAGCACCGGGGCCTACAATGAGCAGTTCTTC.

V gene TRBV4-1 combines with J gene TRBJ1-1, with 7 bases fitting TRBD1. V dropped 0 bases and J dropped 6; count of bases not matched to a gene: 7. Germline-derived CDR1 and CDR2 are MGHRA and YSYEKL. The CDR3 is 15 amino acids. DNA of the CDR3: TGCGCCAGCAGCCAAGAAACTAGACAGGGAGCTGAAGCTTTCTTT. It translates to CASSQETRQGAEAFF.